This TCR beta chain was sequenced in a study of blood T cell repertoires in COVID-19. Trimming left V 5 bases short and J 2 bases short, with 16 bases between. The CDR3 is 16 residues long. Per the germline V gene, CDR1 is SGHAT and CDR2 is FQNNGV. Authors' data handling: Estimation of nucleated cell counts relied on the amplification of reference gene primers. Sequenced by immunoSEQ multiplex PCR; TCRdb stores in-frame clones only, minus some. Clonal size and the V and J genes are those of that table, whereas D and trimming came from the DNA. Here the sample spans about 240,000 clones, around 88% being singletons. Which cohort a participant joined came from the clinical history participants gave.

The chain joins TRBV11-2 to TRBJ2-1; D is uncertain. Sequenced input: PBMCs or T cells enriched from blood (not recorded which). This clonotype originated in a woman in her 40s with acute COVID-19. This CDR3 is CASSPLRALTYNEQFF. The CDR3 nucleotides are TGTGCCAGCAGCCCACTAAGAGCCCTTACCTACAATGAGCAGTTCTTC.